This T cell receptor beta chain stems from a study of blood T cell repertoires in COVID-19 (dated by TCRdb to between 2020 and 2021). Looking at the study overall: The collaborator samples originated in the United States, Italy and Spain and spanned the acute and convalescent phases of COVID-19. The repertoires were released in a freely available public database meant as a resource for research on the immune response to SARS-CoV-2. Samples came from the ongoing ImmuneRACE study (first 160 participants) plus 1,254 subjects from 6 global collaborators. A de-identified subject ID, COVID-19 status, age in years and sex were almost always included in the sample metadata. HLA class I and class II types, where available, came from metadata supplied by the sample provider rather than from assay-based typing. Deeply sampled blood TCRbeta repertoires from subjects exposed to, actively infected with, or recovered from COVID-19 were included in the dataset. The prospective study material was composed of cDNA or gDNA derived from T cells, B-cell-depleted T cells, or PBMCs.

Details on this clone: The clone's antigen remains unknown. There are no base qualities to consult, and no much larger clone falls within one base.

From its cysteine to its phenylalanine, the CDR3 spans 16 amino acids. Solely the CDR3 DNA is kept, with 48 bases framed from the first base. The junction carries 19 bases between V and J, which are trimmed by 5 bases and 5 bases respectively. Taken from the germline V gene, the CDR1 and CDR2 loops are SGHTA and FQGTGA. TCRbeta CDR3 regions were amplified from genomic DNA using the immunoSEQ Assay, a bias-controlled multiplex PCR. As for the original processing: Within the assay, amplification of reference gene primers was used to estimate how many nucleated cells each sample contained. To quantify the absolute abundance of each unique TCRbeta CDR3 rearrangement, sequence reads were collapsed and filtered. Productive Simpson clonality was computed per sample as the square root of Simpson's diversity index over productive rearrangements. In its TCRdb copy, this immuneACCESS table keeps in-frame sequences only and misses some clones. Where compared with another copy, unresolved V genes explain less than half of these, and the others have no known cause. For V, J and clone size, that table is used; D and trimming come from the DNA. The sample data list roughly 100,000 clones, and roughly nine tenths of these were observed just once. Clones ranked in the top ten supply 17% of the sample.

Overall study results and their limits: The quantity of clinical and demographic metadata differed by source and by participant and was supplied without curation.

Whole blood was collected in K2EDTA tubes by collaborating institutions according to the institutions' own protocols. For TCRbeta analysis, collaborators shipped samples as frozen whole blood, isolated PBMCs, or DNA extracted from either of those sample types. This receptor was identified in a woman aged 80 or older in a cohort sampled during active COVID-19. The chain joins TRBV7-3 to TRBJ2-1; a tentative D call is TRBD2 (6 bases match). Specimen: peripheral blood. The nucleotides are TGTGCCAGCAGCCCGGAACCGGGAGCTTCGAACAATGAGCAGTTCTTC. It encodes CASSPEPGASNNEQFF.